This T cell receptor beta chain was identified in a study of cytomegalovirus exposure and HLA in healthy donors. Whole-study results and caveats: Follow-up analysis later connected one missense variant in DCLRE1C with trimming of TCR beta V- and J-genes.

The junction had 7 bases not matched to a gene; V was cut back by 1 base and J by 2 bases. The CDR3 length is 16 residues. Germline V gene lookup returns CDR1 SGHTA and CDR2 FQGNSA. Turning to this clone: Its antigen is unidentified.

Primers included in the PCR were 60 Vbeta and 13 Jbeta primers. Assay used: immunoSEQ multiplex PCR; TCRdb lists only in-frame clones, some missing. The sample carries roughly 150,000 clones, less than 9.5% recorded once. This TCR was recovered from a male donor in good health and CMV-seronegative. The sample consisted of PBMCs. J is TRBJ1-2 and V is TRBV7-2; 7 positions agree with TRBD1. The CDR3: CASSLEATGKNYGYTF. CDR3 nucleotides: TGTGCCAGCAGCTTAGAAGCGACAGGGAAAAACTATGGCTACACCTTC.